The clone carrying this TCR beta chain was seen more than once but under ten times. This sample is part of a study of blood T cell repertoires in COVID-19. Background on the study: The United States, Italy and Spain provided the acute and convalescent COVID-19 samples. The cDNA or gDNA used as material had been derived from T cells, B-cell-depleted T cells, or PBMCs.

Authors' analysis steps: Amplifying reference gene primers gave estimates of nucleated cell counts. Libraries were prepared by immunoSEQ multiplex PCR; TCRdb keeps only in-frame clonotypes and omits some of them. The V and J calls and clone size are taken from that table; D and trimming were inferred from the DNA. The sample shows about 230,000 clones, approximately 88% of them seen only once. The V gene's germline CDR1 is SGHNT and CDR2 YYREEE (reference sequence). There are 14 residues in the CDR3. V was pared by 3 bases and J by 5 bases, with 7 bases of the junction left unmatched. The sequence came from a man aged 35 to 55 with acute or convalescent COVID-19. The chain recombines TRBV5-4 with TRBJ1-1, with TRBD1 matching 7 bases. Sequences were obtained from peripheral blood. The CDR3 spells CASSSSRGQTEAFF. The CDR3 DNA reads TGTGCCAGCAGCTCATCGAGGGGGCAAACTGAAGCTTTCTTT.